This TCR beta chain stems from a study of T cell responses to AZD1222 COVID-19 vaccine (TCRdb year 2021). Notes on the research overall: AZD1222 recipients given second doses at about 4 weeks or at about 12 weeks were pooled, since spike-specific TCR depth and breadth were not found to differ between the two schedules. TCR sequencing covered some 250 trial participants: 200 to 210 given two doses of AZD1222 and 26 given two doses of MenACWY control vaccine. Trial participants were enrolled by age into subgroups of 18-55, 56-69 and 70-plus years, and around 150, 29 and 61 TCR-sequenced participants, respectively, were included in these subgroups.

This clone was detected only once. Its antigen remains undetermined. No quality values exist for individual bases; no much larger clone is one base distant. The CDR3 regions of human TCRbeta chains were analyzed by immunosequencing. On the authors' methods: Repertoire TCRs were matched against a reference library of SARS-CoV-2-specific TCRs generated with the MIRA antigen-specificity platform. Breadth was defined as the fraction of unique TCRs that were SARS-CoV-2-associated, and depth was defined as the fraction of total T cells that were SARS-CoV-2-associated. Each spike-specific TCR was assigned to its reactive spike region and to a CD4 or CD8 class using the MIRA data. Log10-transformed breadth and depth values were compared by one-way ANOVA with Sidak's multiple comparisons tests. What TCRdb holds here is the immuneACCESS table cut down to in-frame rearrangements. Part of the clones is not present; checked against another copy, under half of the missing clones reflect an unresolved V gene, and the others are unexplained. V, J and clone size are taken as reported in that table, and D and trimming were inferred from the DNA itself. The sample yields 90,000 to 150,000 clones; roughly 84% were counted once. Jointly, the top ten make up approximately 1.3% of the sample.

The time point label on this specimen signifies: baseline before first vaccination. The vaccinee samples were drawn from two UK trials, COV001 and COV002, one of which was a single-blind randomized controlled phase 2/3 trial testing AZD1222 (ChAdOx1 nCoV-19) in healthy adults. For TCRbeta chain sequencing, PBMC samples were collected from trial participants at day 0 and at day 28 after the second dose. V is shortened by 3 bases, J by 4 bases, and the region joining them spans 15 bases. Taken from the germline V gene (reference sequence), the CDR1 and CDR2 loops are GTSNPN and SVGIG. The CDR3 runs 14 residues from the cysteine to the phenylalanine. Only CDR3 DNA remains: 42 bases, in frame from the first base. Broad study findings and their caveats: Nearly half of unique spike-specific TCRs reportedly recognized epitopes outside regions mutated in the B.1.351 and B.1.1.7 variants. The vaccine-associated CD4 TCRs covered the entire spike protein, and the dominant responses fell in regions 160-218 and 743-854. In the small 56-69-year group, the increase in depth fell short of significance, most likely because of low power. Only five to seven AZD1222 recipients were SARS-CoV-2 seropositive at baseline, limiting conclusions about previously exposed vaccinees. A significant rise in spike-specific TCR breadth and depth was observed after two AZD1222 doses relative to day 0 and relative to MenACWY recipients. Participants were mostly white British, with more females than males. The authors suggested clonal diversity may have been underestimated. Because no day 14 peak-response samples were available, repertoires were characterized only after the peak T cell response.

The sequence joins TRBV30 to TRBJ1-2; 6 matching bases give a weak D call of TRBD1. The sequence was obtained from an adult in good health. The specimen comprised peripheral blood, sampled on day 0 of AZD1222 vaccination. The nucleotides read TGTGCCTGGAGCCTAACAGGGCCGGGCTATGGCTACACCTTC. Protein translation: CAWSLTGPGYGYTF.